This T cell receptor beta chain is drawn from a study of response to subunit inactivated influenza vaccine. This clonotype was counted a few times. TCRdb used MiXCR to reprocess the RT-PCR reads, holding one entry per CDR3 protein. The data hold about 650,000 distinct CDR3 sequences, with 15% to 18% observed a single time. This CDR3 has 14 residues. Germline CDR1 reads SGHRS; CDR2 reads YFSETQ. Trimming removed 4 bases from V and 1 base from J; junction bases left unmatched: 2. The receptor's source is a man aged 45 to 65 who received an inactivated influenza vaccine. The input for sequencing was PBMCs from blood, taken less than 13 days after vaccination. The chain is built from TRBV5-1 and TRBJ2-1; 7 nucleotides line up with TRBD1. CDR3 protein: CASSETGSYNEQFF. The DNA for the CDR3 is TGCGCCAGCAGCGAGACAGGGTCCTACAATGAGCAGTTCTTC.